The 4 T cell receptor beta chains below were found in one sample sequenced in a study of blood T cells in healthy people across ages. Sample-barcoded 5' priming and a J-beta primer mix drove a second PCR of about 6 to 12 cycles. MiXCR was run by TCRdb on the 5' RACE reads, yielding one entry per CDR3 protein. The sample holds roughly 650,000 distinct CDR3 sequences, about 32% seen once. Sequencing was performed on blood. Receptors originate from an elderly woman in good health.

This rearrangement joins TRBV7-8 to TRBJ1-1, with a possible D match to TRBD1 (5 bases). V was shortened by 5 bases and J by 3 bases, with 13 bases between the two germline ends. Germline loops: CDR1 SGHVS, CDR2 FQNEAQ. This CDR3 comprises 14 residues. The CDR3, as DNA: TGTGCCAGCAGCCTGAGAGGGGTCGACACTGAAGCTTTCTTT. It yields the protein CASSLRGVDTEAFF.

The V call is TRBV30, the J call TRBJ2-1; TRBD2 matches at 8 bases. This CDR3 spans 15 amino acids. Trimming cost V 0 bases and J 4 bases; bases outside gene matches: 5. In germline, CDR1 is GTSNPN, CDR2 SVGIG (reference sequence). The CDR3 sequence is CAWSVQAGAYNEQFF. CDR3 DNA sequence: TGTGCCTGGAGTGTACAAGCGGGGGCGTACAATGAGCAGTTCTTC.

This clonotype was seen repeatedly, ten times or more. This chain links TRBV20-1 with TRBJ2-3, with TRBD2 identical over 12 bases. With V trimmed by 6 bases and J by 8 bases, 9 bases remained unmatched. The CDR3 runs to 14 residues. Germline V gives CDR1 DFQATT, CDR2 SNEGSKA (reference sequence). The CDR3 protein is CSAPETSGGSTQYF. Written as DNA, the CDR3 is TGCAGTGCCCCAGAGACTAGCGGGGGTAGTACGCAGTATTTT.

This sequence joins TRBV6-4 and TRBJ2-1; 8 bases are shared with TRBD2. V shed 2 bases and J 8 bases; nucleotides not matched to a gene: 5. The CDR3 loop spans 14 amino acids. Germline-derived CDR1 and CDR2 are MRHNA and SNTAGT. CDR3 protein: CASSDPSSGHEQFF. The CDR3 DNA reads TGTGCCAGCAGTGACCCTTCTAGCGGGCATGAGCAGTTCTTC.